Following are 15 T cell receptor beta chains from one sample sequenced in a study of tissue T cells after allogeneic stem cell transplantation. The data were produced by immunoSEQ multiplex PCR, yet TCRdb's version contains in-frame clones alone and is incomplete. The sample carries some 24,000 clones, 73% recorded once. The source was tissue from the ileum, collected at autopsy. Every receptor here comes from a female donor at least 60 years old with lung cancer.

With regard to this clone: In the same sample, other DNA sequences code for this CDR3. This chain joins TRBV5-5 and TRBJ1-5; 9 bases match TRBD1. CDR3 length: 15 residues. Losses at the gene ends were 2 bases for V and 6 bases for J; bases not matched to a gene: 6. CDR1 is SGHKS, CDR2 YYEKEE, per germline (reference sequence). The DNA of the CDR3 is TGTGCCAGCAGCTTAGGGACAGGGTCGGTTCAGCCCCAGCATTTT. As protein: CASSLGTGSVQPQHF.

The chain has TRBV7-9 and TRBJ1-2, with D possibly matching TRBD1 (6 bases). V was trimmed by 5 bases and J by 4 bases, leaving 14 bases between them. The V gene's germline CDR1 is SEHNR and CDR2 FQNEAQ (reference sequence). This CDR3 is 14 amino acids long. The CDR3 region has the DNA TGTGCCAGCAGCATGGACAGAGGAGTCTATGGCTACACCTTC. Its protein product is CASSMDRGVYGYTF.

Here the CDR3 reads CASSLDVGVGYGYTF. The CDR3 DNA reads as TGTGCCAGCAGCTTAGATGTAGGGGTCGGGTATGGCTACACCTTC. This chain connects TRBV11-2 to TRBJ1-2, with D perhaps TRBD1 (5 bases). Deletions cut 0 bases from V and 5 bases from J, with 13 bases between. This CDR3 region has 15 residues. Germline V gives CDR1 SGHAT, CDR2 FQNNGV.

The chain has TRBV5-4 and TRBJ2-5; 7 positions agree with TRBD2. V gave up 3 bases and J gave up 1 base; unmatched junction bases: 6. The CDR3 is 15 amino acids. Germline lookup yields CDR1 SGHNT and CDR2 YYREEE (reference sequence). The CDR3 here is CASSSSGASQETQYF. CDR3 sequence (DNA): TGTGCCAGCAGCTCGAGCGGGGCGAGCCAAGAGACCCAGTACTTC.

This clone showed up just a few times. The J gene is TRBJ2-7, the V gene TRBV18, with TRBD2 matching over 9 bases. Germline V gene sequence: CDR1 KGHSH, CDR2 LQKENI. The CDR3 is 15 residues long. Trimming at V came to 4 bases and at J to 3 bases, leaving 7 bases not matched to a gene. CDR3 DNA: TGTGCCAGCTCACAGGGGCGGGGGGGACTCTACGAGCAGTACTTC. Its translation: CASSQGRGGLYEQYF.

The V and J genes are TRBV9 and TRBJ2-2; D is possibly TRBD1 (5 bases). The CDR3 sequence is 21 residues long. The V end was cut by 1 base, the J end by 4 bases, with 29 bases between. Germline V gene data show CDR1 as SGDLS and CDR2 as YYNGEE. The DNA of the CDR3 is TGTGCCAGCAGCGTAAGCCTTCCTCCTGTCTGGCGCTCAAGGGGCACCGGGGAGCTGTTTTTT. Translation: CASSVSLPPVWRSRGTGELFF.

The chain is built from TRBV4-2 and TRBJ1-6; D not resolved. Germline CDR1 LGHNA, CDR2 YNFKEQ. The CDR3 runs to 15 residues. V dropped 1 base and J dropped 3 bases, with 7 bases sitting between them. DNA for the CDR3: TGTGCCAGCAGCCAAGTACGGGACTATAATTCACCCCTCCACTTT. Translating it yields CASSQVRDYNSPLHF.

This clone has only a few counts. The chain uses TRBV18 and TRBJ2-7, with D perhaps TRBD2 (5 bases). Trimming took off 2 bases at V and 7 bases at J, with 21 bases between the two ends. Germline CDR1 is KGHSH and CDR2 is LQKENI. The CDR3 spans 16 residues. CDR3 sequence (DNA): TGTGCCAGCTCACCAACCCTCGGGTCGGGGTTGCGGGAGCAGTACTTC. Translated, it gives CASSPTLGSGLREQYF. Complete variable domain (other parts from reference TRBV18 and TRBJ2-7): NAGVMQNPRHLVRRRGQEARLRCSPMKGHSHVYWYRQLPEEGLKFMVYLQKENIIDESGMPKERFSAEFPKEGPSILRIQQVVRGDSAAYFCASSPTLGSGLREQYFGPGTRLTVT.

The V call is TRBV3-1 (or the pseudogene TRBV3-2), the J call TRBJ1-4; D uncertain. CDR1 is LGHDT, CDR2 YNNKEL, per germline (reference sequence). This CDR3 comprises 15 residues. Between the trimmed V and J ends, which lost 2 bases and 3 bases, there was a span of 10 bases. The CDR3 spells CASSQNSLPNEKLFF. CDR3 bases: TGTGCCAGCAGCCAAAATAGTCTTCCTAATGAAAAACTGTTTTTT.

The rearrangement joins TRBV6-5 to TRBJ2-3; the match to TRBD2 covers 8 bases. Unmatched junction bases numbered 6, after V lost 6 bases and J lost 1 base. Per the germline V gene, CDR1 is MNHEY and CDR2 is SVGAGI. The CDR3 totals 15 residues. CDR3 sequence reads: CASSPTRGGTDTQYF. DNA for the CDR3: TGTGCCAGCAGCCCGACGCGGGGGGGCACAGATACGCAGTATTTT.

The chain is built from TRBV3-1 (or the pseudogene TRBV3-2) and TRBJ1-3, with D unclear. With 5 bases removed from V and 0 bases from J, the gap between germline ends came to 17 bases. The V gene's germline CDR1 is LGHDT and CDR2 YNNKEL (reference sequence). The CDR3 is made up of 17 amino acids. CDR3 nucleotides: TGTGCCAGCAGCGGAAGATGGAGAGGAAACTCTGGAAACACCATATATTTT. As protein: CASSGRWRGNSGNTIYF.

The chain has TRBV6-5 and TRBJ2-7; D is perhaps TRBD2 (7 bases). In germline, CDR1 is MNHEY, CDR2 SVGAGI. Trimming removed 4 bases at V and 6 bases at J, with 16 bases between. The CDR3 totals 14 residues. CDR3 bases: TGTGCCAGCAGTTCCCTCGGGGGGCGTAGCGAGCAGTACTTC. It is translated as CASSSLGGRSEQYF.

This rearrangement joins TRBV6-1 to TRBJ2-2; D possibly corresponds to TRBD1 (6 bases). The V and J ends lost 3 bases and 4 bases respectively, with 9 bases between them. This CDR3 region has 14 residues. In germline, CDR1 is MNHNS, CDR2 SASEGT. This chain's CDR3 is CASSDRGRTGELFF. The CDR3 DNA sequence: TGTGCCAGCAGTGACAGGGGTCGCACCGGGGAGCTGTTTTTT.

The rearrangement links TRBV7-9 to TRBJ2-7; tentatively, D is TRBD2 (6 bases). Trimming stripped 3 bases from V and 3 bases from J, with 24 bases between. The CDR3 totals 18 residues. Germline V gene data show CDR1 as SEHNR and CDR2 as FQNEAQ (reference sequence). The CDR3 protein is CASSFSTHHLAPDYEQYF. CDR3 nucleotide sequence: TGTGCCAGCAGCTTTAGTACCCATCACCTAGCGCCCGACTACGAGCAGTACTTC.

The V and J genes are TRBV27 and TRBJ1-4; TRBD1 aligns across 8 bases. V shed 5 bases, J shed 11 bases, and the junction held 7 bases outside the gene matches. Germline CDR1 and CDR2: MNHEY and SMNVEV (reference sequence). This CDR3 spans 13 amino acids. The CDR3 spells CASSIGTGGKLFF. In nucleotides, the CDR3 is TGTGCCAGCAGTATCGGGACAGGTGGGAAACTGTTTTTT.